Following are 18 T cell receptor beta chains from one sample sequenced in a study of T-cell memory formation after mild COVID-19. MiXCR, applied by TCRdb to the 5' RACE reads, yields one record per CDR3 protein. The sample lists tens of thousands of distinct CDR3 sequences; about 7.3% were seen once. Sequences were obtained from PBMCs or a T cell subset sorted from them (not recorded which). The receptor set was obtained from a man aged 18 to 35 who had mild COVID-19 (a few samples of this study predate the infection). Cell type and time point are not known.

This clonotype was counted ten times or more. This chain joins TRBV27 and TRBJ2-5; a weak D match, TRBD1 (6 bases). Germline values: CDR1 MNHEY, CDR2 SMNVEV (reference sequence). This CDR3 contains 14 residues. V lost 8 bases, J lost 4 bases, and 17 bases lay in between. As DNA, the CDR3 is TGTGCCAGCGCTCCCAATCAGGGGTTAGAGACCCAGTACTTC. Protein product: CASAPNQGLETQYF.

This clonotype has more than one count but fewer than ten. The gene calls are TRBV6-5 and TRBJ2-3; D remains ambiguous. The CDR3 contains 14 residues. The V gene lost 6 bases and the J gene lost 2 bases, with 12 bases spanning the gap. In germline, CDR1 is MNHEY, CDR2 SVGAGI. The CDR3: CASRLDPNTDTQYF. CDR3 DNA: TGTGCCAGCAGACTCGACCCAAACACAGATACGCAGTATTTT.

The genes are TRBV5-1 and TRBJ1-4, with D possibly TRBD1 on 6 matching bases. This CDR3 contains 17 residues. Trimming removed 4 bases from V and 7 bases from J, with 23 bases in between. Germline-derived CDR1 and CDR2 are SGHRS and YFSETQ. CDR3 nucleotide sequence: TGCGCCAGCAGCCTCTCTTCTTTAGGCAGGGGCGTTGAAAAACTGTTTTTT. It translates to CASSLSSLGRGVEKLFF.

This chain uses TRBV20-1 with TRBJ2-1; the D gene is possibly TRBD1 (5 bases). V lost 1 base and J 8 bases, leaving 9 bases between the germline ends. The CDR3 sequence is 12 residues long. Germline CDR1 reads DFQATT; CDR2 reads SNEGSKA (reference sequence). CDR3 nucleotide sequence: TGCAGTGCTAGAGGGACAACCCATGAGCAGTTCTTC. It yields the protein CSARGTTHEQFF.

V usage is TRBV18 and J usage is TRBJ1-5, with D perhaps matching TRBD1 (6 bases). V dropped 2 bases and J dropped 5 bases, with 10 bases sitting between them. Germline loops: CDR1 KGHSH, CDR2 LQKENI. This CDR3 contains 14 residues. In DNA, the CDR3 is TGTGCCAGCTCACCAACAGGGAGGGATCAGCCCCAGCATTTT. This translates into CASSPTGRDQPQHF.

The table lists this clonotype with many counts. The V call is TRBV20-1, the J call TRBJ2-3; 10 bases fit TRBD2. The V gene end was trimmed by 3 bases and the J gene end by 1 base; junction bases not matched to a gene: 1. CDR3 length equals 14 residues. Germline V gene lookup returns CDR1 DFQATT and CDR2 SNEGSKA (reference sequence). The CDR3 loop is CSASTSGGTDTQYF. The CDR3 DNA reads TGCAGTGCTAGCACTAGCGGGGGCACAGATACGCAGTATTTT.

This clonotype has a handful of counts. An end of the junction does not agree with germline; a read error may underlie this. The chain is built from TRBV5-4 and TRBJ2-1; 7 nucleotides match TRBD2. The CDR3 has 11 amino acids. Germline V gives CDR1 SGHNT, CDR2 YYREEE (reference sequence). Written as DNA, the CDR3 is TGTGCCAGCAGCTTAACTAGCGAAAAGATCTTC. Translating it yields CASSLTSEKIF.

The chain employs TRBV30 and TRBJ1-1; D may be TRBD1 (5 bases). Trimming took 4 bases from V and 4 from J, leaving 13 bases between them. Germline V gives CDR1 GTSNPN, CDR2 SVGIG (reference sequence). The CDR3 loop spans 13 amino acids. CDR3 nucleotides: TGTGCCTGGAAAGGGGAGGGTCGCACTGAAGCTTTCTTT. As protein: CAWKGEGRTEAFF.

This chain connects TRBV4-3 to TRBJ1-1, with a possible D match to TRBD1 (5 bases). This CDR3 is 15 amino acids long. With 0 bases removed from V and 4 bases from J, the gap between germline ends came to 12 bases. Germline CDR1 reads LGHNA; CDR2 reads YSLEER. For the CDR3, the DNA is TGCGCCAGCAGCCAAGATCGACAGCACGGCACTGAAGCTTTCTTT. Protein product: CASSQDRQHGTEAFF.

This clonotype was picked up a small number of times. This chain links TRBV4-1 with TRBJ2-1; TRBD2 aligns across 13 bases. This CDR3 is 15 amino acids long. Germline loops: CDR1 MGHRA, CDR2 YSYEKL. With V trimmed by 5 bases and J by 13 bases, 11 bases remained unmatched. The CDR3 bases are TGCGCCAGCAGCGAAGGACTAGCGGGGGCCCGAGGTCAGTTCTTC. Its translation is CASSEGLAGARGQFF.

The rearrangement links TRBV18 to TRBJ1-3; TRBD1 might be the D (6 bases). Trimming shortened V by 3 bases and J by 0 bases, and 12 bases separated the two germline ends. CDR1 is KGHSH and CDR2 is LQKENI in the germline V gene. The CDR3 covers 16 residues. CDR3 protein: CASSPSQGFSGNTIYF. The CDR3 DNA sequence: TGTGCCAGCTCACCGTCCCAGGGGTTCTCTGGAAACACCATATATTTT.

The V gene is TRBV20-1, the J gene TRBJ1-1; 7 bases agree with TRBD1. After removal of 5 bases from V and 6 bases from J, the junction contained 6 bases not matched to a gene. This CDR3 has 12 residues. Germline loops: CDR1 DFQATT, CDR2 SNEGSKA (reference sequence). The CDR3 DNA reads TGCAGTGCTGGGGACAGTTCTTCTGAAGCTTTCTTT. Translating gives CSAGDSSSEAFF.

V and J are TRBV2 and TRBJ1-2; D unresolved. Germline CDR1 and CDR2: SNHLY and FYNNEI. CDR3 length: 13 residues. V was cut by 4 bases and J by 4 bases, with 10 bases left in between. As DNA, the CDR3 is TGTGCCAGCAGTGTGATAGAAAGCTATGGCTACACCTTC. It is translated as CASSVIESYGYTF.

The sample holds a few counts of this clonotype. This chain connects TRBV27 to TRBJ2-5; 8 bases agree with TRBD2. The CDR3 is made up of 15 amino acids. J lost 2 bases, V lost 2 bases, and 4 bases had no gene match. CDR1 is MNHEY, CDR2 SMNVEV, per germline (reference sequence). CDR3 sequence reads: CASSLRASGQETQYF. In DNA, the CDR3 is TGTGCCAGCAGTTTAAGGGCTAGCGGGCAAGAGACCCAGTACTTC.

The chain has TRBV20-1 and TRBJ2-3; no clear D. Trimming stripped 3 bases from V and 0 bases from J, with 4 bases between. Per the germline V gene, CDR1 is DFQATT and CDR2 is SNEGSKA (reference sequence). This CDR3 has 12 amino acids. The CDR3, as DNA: TGCAGTGCTAGTCCGAGCACAGATACGCAGTATTTT. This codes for CSASPSTDTQYF.

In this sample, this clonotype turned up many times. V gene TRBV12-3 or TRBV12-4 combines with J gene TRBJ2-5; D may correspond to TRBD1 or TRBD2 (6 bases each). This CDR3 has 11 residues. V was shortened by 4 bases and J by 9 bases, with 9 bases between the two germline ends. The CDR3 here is CASSSRGAQYF. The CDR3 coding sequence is TGTGCCAGCAGTTCGAGGGGGGCCCAGTACTTC.

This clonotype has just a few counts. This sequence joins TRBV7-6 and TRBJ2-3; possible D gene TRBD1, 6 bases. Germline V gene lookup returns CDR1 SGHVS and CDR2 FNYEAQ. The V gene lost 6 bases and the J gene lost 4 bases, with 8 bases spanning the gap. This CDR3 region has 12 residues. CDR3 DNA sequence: TGTGCCAGCAGTTCAGGGGCAGATACGCAGTATTTT. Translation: CASSSGADTQYF.

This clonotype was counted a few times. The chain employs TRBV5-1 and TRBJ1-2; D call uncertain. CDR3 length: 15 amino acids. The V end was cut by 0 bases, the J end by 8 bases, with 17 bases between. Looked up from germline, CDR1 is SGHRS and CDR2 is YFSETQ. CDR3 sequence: CASSLVGRLKSGYTF. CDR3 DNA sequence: TGCGCCAGCAGCTTGGTGGGCAGGCTCAAATCCGGCTACACCTTC.